A single sample gave rise to the 15 T cell receptor beta chains below, sequenced in a study of T-cell reconstitution after alpha-beta-depleted transplantation in children. Unique molecular identifiers were built into the TCRbeta library. One entry per CDR3 protein, called by TCRdb with MiXCR from the PCR reads. The data show some 250,000 distinct CDR3 sequences, around 11% seen once. The sample was PBMCs from the stem cell graft donor, taken from the stem cell graft. Every receptor here comes from a human donor who donated a stem cell graft to a child with acute lymphoblastic leukemia.

In this sample, this clonotype turned up many times. The chain couples TRBV19 to TRBJ2-1; 8 bases fit TRBD1. Per germline, CDR1 LNHDA and CDR2 SQIVND (reference sequence). J gave up 10 bases and V 6 bases, and 14 bases lay outside the gene matches. The CDR3 loop spans 15 amino acids. The CDR3 region is CASSRVGQAPGEQFF. CDR3 bases: TGTGCCAGTAGCCGAGTGGGACAGGCCCCGGGAGAGCAGTTCTTC.

This clonotype was seen repeatedly, ten times or more. The chain employs TRBV28 and TRBJ2-7, with D possibly being TRBD1 or TRBD2 (5 bases each). Germline V lookup: CDR1 MDHEN, CDR2 SYDVKM. CDR3 length: 17 residues. V lost 5 bases, J lost 0 bases, and 20 bases lay in between. The CDR3 is CASSRRGHGISSYEQYF. The DNA of the CDR3 is TGTGCCAGCAGTAGACGGGGCCATGGGATTAGCTCCTACGAGCAGTACTTC.

Comments on this clonotype: A much larger clone lies a single base off, so this may be a read error. This chain uses TRBV5-1 with TRBJ1-1; unclear D gene. The CDR3 is made up of 16 amino acids. In germline, CDR1 is SGHRS, CDR2 YFSETQ. Trimming cost V 4 bases and J 0 bases, with 16 bases left between them. The CDR3 DNA reads as TGCGCCAGCAGCCGTCGGGCCTCAGGAGTGAACACTGAAGCTTTCTTT. The encoded protein is CASSRRASGVNTEAFF.

This clonotype was counted only a few times. The chain joins TRBV7-9 to TRBJ2-1; D ambiguous. CDR1 is SEHNR, CDR2 FQNEAQ, per germline (reference sequence). The CDR3 loop spans 15 amino acids. Trimming stripped 2 bases from V and 2 bases from J, with 10 bases between. CDR3 DNA sequence: TGTGCCAGCAGCTTAAAGGGATCGCCCTACAATGAGCAGTTCTTC. This translates into CASSLKGSPYNEQFF.

This clonotype has a count of ten or more. This chain connects TRBV7-9 to TRBJ1-1; D uncertain. The ends were cut back, 1 base at V and 1 base at J, with 19 bases in the middle. Germline CDR1 and CDR2: SEHNR and FQNEAQ (reference sequence). This CDR3 spans 18 amino acids. CDR3 residues: CASSLEGWSTNRNTEAFF. As DNA, the CDR3 is TGTGCCAGCAGCTTAGAGGGTTGGTCAACAAATCGGAACACTGAAGCTTTCTTT.

The chain couples TRBV20-1 to TRBJ1-5; possible D gene TRBD1, 6 bases. The CDR3 contains 14 residues. Looked up from germline, CDR1 is DFQATT and CDR2 is SNEGSKA (reference sequence). Trimming took off 0 bases at V and 7 bases at J, with 13 bases between the two ends. The CDR3 sequence is CSARDPGAEQPQHF. The DNA for the CDR3 is TGCAGTGCTAGAGATCCAGGGGCCGAGCAGCCCCAGCATTTT.

This clonotype was seen ten or more times. The chain employs TRBV6-1 and TRBJ2-2; 9 nucleotides align to TRBD1. The V segment lost 5 bases and the J segment 4 bases; nucleotides outside the gene matches: 8. Looked up from germline, CDR1 is MNHNS and CDR2 is SASEGT. The length of the CDR3 is 16 residues. The CDR3 is CASSKRGTGITGELFF. Written as DNA, the CDR3 is TGTGCCAGCAGTAAACGGGGGACAGGGATCACCGGGGAGCTGTTTTTT.

There are many counts of this clonotype. This chain connects TRBV20-1 to TRBJ1-5; perhaps TRBD1 as D (5 bases). Deletions cut 1 base from V and 3 bases from J, with 10 bases between. Germline values: CDR1 DFQATT, CDR2 SNEGSKA (reference sequence). This CDR3 comprises 14 residues. In nucleotides, the CDR3 is TGCAGTGCTAGAGGAACGGGACCCAATCAGCCCCAGCATTTT. Protein product: CSARGTGPNQPQHF.

This clonotype was detected many times. The chain uses TRBV7-2 and TRBJ2-1; D may be TRBD1 (5 bases). Germline values: CDR1 SGHTA, CDR2 FQGNSA. CDR3 size: 15 residues. Trimming took off 6 bases at V and 0 bases at J, with 12 bases between the two ends. Here the CDR3 reads CASSPQTGSYNEQFF. Written as DNA, the CDR3 is TGTGCCAGCAGTCCCCAAACAGGCTCCTACAATGAGCAGTTCTTC. The variable domain in full, completed from reference TRBV7-2 and TRBJ2-1, reads GAGVSQSPSNKVTEKGKDVELRCDPISGHTALYWYRQSLGQGLEFLIYFQGNSAPDKSGLPSDRFSAERTGGSVSTLTIQRTQQEDSAVYLCASSPQTGSYNEQFFGPGTRLTVL.

This clonotype appeared many times. The chain has TRBV6-2 or TRBV6-3 and TRBJ1-5; no firm D call. The germline V gene has CDR1 MNHEY and CDR2 SVGEGT. Trimming left V 0 bases short and J 6 bases short, with 3 bases between. CDR3 length: 12 residues. CDR3: CASSYSGQPQHF. In nucleotides, the CDR3 is TGTGCCAGCAGTTACTCCGGTCAGCCCCAGCATTTT.

This clonotype was recorded many times. For the CDR3, the DNA is TGCGCCAGCAGTCTGGGATCGAACACCGGGGAGCTGTTTTTT. It encodes CASSLGSNTGELFF. The chain is built from TRBV5-1 and TRBJ2-2; D uncertain. CDR3 size: 14 residues. Looked up from germline, CDR1 is SGHRS and CDR2 is YFSETQ. The V end was cut by 5 bases, the J end by 0 bases, with 8 bases between. Variable domain in full (rest from reference TRBV5-1 and TRBJ2-2): KAGVTQTPRYLIKTRGQQVTLSCSPISGHRSVSWYQQTPGQGLQFLFEYFSETQRNKGNFPGRFSGRQFSNSRSEMNVSTLELGDSALYLCASSLGSNTGELFFGEGSRLTVL.

This chain uses TRBV20-1 with TRBJ1-1; tentative D call: TRBD1 (5 bases). Trimming cost V 6 bases and J 5 bases, with 13 bases left between them. Germline-derived CDR1 and CDR2 are DFQATT and SNEGSKA (reference sequence). The CDR3 length is 12 residues. The CDR3, as DNA: TGCAGTGCCATCTTGGGGGGAACTGAAGCTTTCTTT. Protein sequence: CSAILGGTEAFF.

This clonotype was counted a few times. V and J are TRBV6-1 and TRBJ1-5, with TRBD1 identical over 10 bases. There are 15 residues in the CDR3. The V and J ends lost 5 bases and 4 bases, in that order; junction bases with no gene match: 5. Germline V gene sequence: CDR1 MNHNS, CDR2 SASEGT. DNA of the CDR3: TGTGCCAGCAGTCCGACAGGGGGCTGGAATCAGCCCCAGCATTTT. Its protein product is CASSPTGGWNQPQHF.

This clonotype occurred many times. The CDR3 loop reads CASTLKGRPTDTQYF. CDR3 coding DNA: TGTGCCAGCACCTTAAAGGGGCGACCTACAGATACGCAGTATTTT. The V gene is TRBV27, the J gene TRBJ2-3; perhaps TRBD1 as D (5 bases). CDR3 length: 15 residues. CDR1 MNHEY and CDR2 SMNVEV come from the germline V gene (reference sequence). V gave up 7 bases and J gave up 3 bases, with 17 bases separating them.

Points on this clonotype: One junction end disagrees with the germline gene, perhaps due to a read error. The J gene is TRBJ1-1, the V gene TRBV20-1; D perhaps matches TRBD1 (6 bases). The germline V gene has CDR1 DFQATT and CDR2 SNEGSKA (reference sequence). There are 12 residues in the CDR3. CDR3: CSARDRGTQAFF. For the CDR3, the DNA is TGCAGTGCTAGAGACAGGGGCACTCAAGCTTTCTTT.